The source of this T cell receptor beta chain is a study of blood T cell repertoires in COVID-19. Across the study: The United States, Italy and Spain were the sources of the acute and convalescent COVID-19 samples. From T cells, B-cell-depleted T cells, or PBMCs came the material, which was cDNA or gDNA.

Original processing notes: Estimation of nucleated cell counts relied on the amplification of reference gene primers. TCRdb keeps only in-frame clones here, not all; method: immunoSEQ multiplex PCR. That table gives V, J and clone size, and the DNA gave D and trimming. The profile shows 95,000 to 110,000 clones, over 60% of them singletons. Trimming at V came to 4 bases and at J to 6 bases, leaving 15 bases not matched to a gene. CDR1 is LGHDT, CDR2 YNNKEL, per germline (reference sequence). The CDR3 has 16 residues. This TCR was sampled from an older man with acute or convalescent COVID-19. V usage is TRBV3-1 (or the pseudogene TRBV3-2) and J usage is TRBJ2-7; 7 nucleotides agree with TRBD2. Sequencing used peripheral blood. Written as DNA, the CDR3 is TGTGCCAGCAGCCGACTCTTCGGTAGCGGGTCCGGCGAGCAGTACTTC. Translating it yields CASSRLFGSGSGEQYF.